This entry features one TCR beta chain sequence. The J segment lost 3 bases and the V segment lost 5 bases, leaving 12 bases of the junction unmatched. The CDR3 loop spans 16 amino acids. The germline gives CDR1 SEHNR, CDR2 FQNEAQ (reference sequence). The data stem from a study of T cell changes during pregnancy in multiple sclerosis. Libraries were prepared by immunoSEQ multiplex PCR; TCRdb keeps only in-frame clonotypes and omits some of them. The table lists about 97,000 clones, 90% of them singletons. Sample: peripheral blood, taken in the second trimester of pregnancy. This receptor was obtained from a female donor in good health, enrolled as a control in a pregnancy study. This rearrangement joins TRBV7-9 to TRBJ1-1, with 7 bases aligning to TRBD1. CDR3 loop: CASSTADRVRYTEAFF. DNA of the CDR3: TGTGCCAGCAGCACAGCCGACAGGGTGAGATACACTGAAGCTTTCTTT.